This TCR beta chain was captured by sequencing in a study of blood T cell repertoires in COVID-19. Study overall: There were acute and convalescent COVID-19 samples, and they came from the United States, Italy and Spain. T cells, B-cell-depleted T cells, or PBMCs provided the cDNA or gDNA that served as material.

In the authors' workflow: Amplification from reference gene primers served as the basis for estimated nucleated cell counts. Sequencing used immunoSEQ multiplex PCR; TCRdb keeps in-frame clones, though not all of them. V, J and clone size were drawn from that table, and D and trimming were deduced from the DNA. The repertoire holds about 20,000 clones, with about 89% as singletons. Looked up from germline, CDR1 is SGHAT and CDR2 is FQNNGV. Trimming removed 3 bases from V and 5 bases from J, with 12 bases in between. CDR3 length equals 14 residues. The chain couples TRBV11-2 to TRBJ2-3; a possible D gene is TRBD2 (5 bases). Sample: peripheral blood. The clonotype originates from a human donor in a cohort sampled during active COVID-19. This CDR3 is CASSLAKLEDTQYF. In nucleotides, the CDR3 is TGTGCCAGCAGCTTGGCCAAACTAGAAGATACGCAGTATTTT.